Below, one T cell receptor (beta chain) is given with its context. The sample is drawn from a study of identifying expanded T cells in peripheral blood. The V end lost 7 bases, the J end lost 2 bases, and 9 bases lay between the germline ends. The CDR3 spans 13 residues. Germline-derived CDR1 and CDR2 are SNHLY and FYNNEI. The method was immunoSEQ multiplex PCR; TCRdb's version includes in-frame clones alone and lacks a portion of them. The data contain 100,000 or so clones, around nine tenths of them singletons. This sequence was found in a person between 18 and 75 years old in good health. The chain employs TRBV2 and TRBJ1-3; D possibly corresponds to TRBD1 (6 bases). Material for sequencing was blood. The CDR3 nucleotides are TGTGCCAGCACTAACAGGGCTGGAAACACCATATATTTT. Protein sequence: CASTNRAGNTIYF.